The present TCR beta chain was sequenced within a study of cytomegalovirus exposure and HLA in healthy donors. For the study at large: A preliminary data release comprised 80 million to 95 million unique TCRs obtained from HLA-typed donors. The study, taken as a whole, reports: An analysis done earlier found most TCR beta V segments productive about 87% or about 30% of the time. The study flagged about 160 TCR beta chains as cytomegalovirus-associated.

This clone occurred a few times. Its antigen is still unknown. Germline CDR1 and CDR2: GTSNPN and SVGIG (reference sequence). V was clipped by 3 bases and J by 0 bases; unmatched bases: 18. The CDR3 runs to 19 residues. The primer mix had 60 Vbeta and 13 Jbeta primers. The assay was immunoSEQ multiplex PCR, and TCRdb's table has in-frame clones only and misses some. The table shows tens of thousands of clones, with 69% occurring only once. The gene calls are TRBV30 and TRBJ2-3, with 7 bases fitting TRBD1. The TCR originated in a man in his fifties in good health and CMV-seronegative. Specimen: PBMCs. Here the CDR3 reads CAWSRRDPRQGASTDTQYF. In nucleotides, the CDR3 is TGTGCCTGGAGCCGCAGGGACCCGCGACAGGGTGCTAGCACAGATACGCAGTATTTT.